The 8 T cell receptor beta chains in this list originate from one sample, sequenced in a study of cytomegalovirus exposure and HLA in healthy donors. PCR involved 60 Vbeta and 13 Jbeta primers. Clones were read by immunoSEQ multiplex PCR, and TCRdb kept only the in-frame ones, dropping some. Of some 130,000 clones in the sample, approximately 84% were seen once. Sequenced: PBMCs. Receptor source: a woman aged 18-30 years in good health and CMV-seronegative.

As DNA, the CDR3 is TGTGCCAGCAGTGCTTTCCAGGGAATGATGACTGAAGCTTTCTTT. It specifies CASSAFQGMMTEAFF. This chain uses TRBV2 with TRBJ1-1; perhaps TRBD1 as D (5 bases). This CDR3 spans 15 amino acids. Germline V gene data show CDR1 as SNHLY and CDR2 as FYNNEI. V was pared by 4 bases and J by 5 bases, with 17 bases between.

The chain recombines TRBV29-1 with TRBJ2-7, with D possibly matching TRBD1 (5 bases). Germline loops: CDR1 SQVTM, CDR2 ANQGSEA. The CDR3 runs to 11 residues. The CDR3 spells CSCQGVYEQYF. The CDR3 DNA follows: TGCAGTTGTCAAGGGGTCTACGAGCAGTACTTC.

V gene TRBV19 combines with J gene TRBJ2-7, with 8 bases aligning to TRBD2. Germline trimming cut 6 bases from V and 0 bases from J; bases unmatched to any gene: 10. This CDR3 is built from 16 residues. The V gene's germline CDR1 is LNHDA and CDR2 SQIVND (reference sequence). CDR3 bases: TGTGCCAGTAGCAGGTCAGCGGGAGCCCACTCCTACGAGCAGTACTTC. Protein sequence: CASSRSAGAHSYEQYF.

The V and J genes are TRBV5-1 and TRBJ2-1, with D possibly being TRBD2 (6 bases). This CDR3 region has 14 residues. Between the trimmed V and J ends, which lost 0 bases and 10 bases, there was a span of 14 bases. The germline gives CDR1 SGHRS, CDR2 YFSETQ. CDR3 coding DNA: TGCGCCAGCAGCTTGGTAATGGTAGCGGACGAGCAGTTCTTC. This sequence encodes CASSLVMVADEQFF.

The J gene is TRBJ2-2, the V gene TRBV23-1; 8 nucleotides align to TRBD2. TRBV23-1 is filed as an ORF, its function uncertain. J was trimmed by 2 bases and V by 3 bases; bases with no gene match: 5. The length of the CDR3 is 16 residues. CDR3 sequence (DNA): TGCGCCAGCAGTCAGCCCCGGGAGGGCAACACCGGGGAGCTGTTTTTT. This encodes CASSQPREGNTGELFF.

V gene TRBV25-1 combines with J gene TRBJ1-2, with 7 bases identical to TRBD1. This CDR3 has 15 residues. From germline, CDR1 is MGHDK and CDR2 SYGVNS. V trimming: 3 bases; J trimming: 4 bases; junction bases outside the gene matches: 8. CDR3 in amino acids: CASSEALQGVYGYTF. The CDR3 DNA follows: TGTGCCAGCAGTGAGGCTCTTCAGGGGGTCTATGGCTACACCTTC.

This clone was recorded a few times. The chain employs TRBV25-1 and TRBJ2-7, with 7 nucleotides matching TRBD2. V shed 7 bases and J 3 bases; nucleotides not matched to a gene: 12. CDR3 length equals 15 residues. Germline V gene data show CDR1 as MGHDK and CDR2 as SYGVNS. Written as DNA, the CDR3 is TGTGCCAGCACCCCGAATCGGGAGGTATACTACGAGCAGTACTTC. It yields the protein CASTPNREVYYEQYF.

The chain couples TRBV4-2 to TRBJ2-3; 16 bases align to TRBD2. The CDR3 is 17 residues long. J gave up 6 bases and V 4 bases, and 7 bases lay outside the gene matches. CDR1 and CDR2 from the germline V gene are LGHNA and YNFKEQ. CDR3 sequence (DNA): TGTGCCAGCAGCCTTGGGACTAGCGGGAGGGCCGAGGATACGCAGTATTTT. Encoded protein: CASSLGTSGRAEDTQYF.